A single T cell receptor (beta chain) is shown here with its context. This record belongs to a study of OX40 agonist ivuxolimab in advanced cancers. As for the study in general: Hepatocellular carcinoma, melanoma, renal cell or head and neck cancer occurred in dose-escalation patients. Over 30% of patients had received prior checkpoint inhibitor therapy.

TCRdb keeps only in-frame clones here, not all; method: immunoSEQ multiplex PCR. The profile covers approximately 90,000 clones, with under 85% appearing a single time and 3.8% taken by the ten largest. Sampling of blood occurred at baseline, cycle 4 day 1, and cycle 7 day 1. This TCR was sampled from an adult with an advanced solid tumor such as melanoma, head and neck, liver or kidney cancer. This specimen was CD4+ or CD8+ T cells sorted from blood, taken in a trial of the OX40 agonist ivuxolimab.

The CDR3: CASSLSAGGNEQFF. CDR3 sequence (DNA): TGTGCCAGCAGCTTAAGTGCAGGGGGCAATGAGCAGTTCTTC. V gene TRBV11-1 combines with J gene TRBJ2-1; TRBD1 aligns across 7 bases. After removal of 2 bases from V and 6 bases from J, the junction contained 4 bases not matched to a gene. The CDR3 consists of 14 residues. Germline lookup yields CDR1 SGHAT and CDR2 FQDESV (reference sequence).